This TCR beta chain derives from a study of long-term antiretroviral therapy in people with HIV. At the survey level, the v3.0 immunoSEQ assay was run. Clones were read by immunoSEQ multiplex PCR, and TCRdb kept only the in-frame ones, dropping some. The table includes tens of thousands of clones, more than 75% detected once. No donor had fewer than one pre-ART PBMC sample or fewer than two post-ART PBMC samples. The TCR was taken from a woman between 45 and 60 years old with HIV. Sample: unsorted PBMCs, taken 0.1 years before starting antiretroviral therapy.

The CDR3 bases are TGTGCCAGCAGGGCTAGCGGGGAAAACGAGCAGTACTTC. Its protein product is CASRASGENEQYF. The rearrangement uses TRBV27 and TRBJ2-7, with TRBD2 matching 9 bases. The CDR3 has 13 amino acids. From germline, CDR1 is MNHEY and CDR2 SMNVEV (reference sequence). Losses at the gene ends were 6 bases for V and 5 bases for J; bases not matched to a gene: 5.